Presented here are 19 T cell receptor beta chains from one specimen sequenced in a study of beta chain features in type 1 diabetes. Study observations and caveats: All four CD4+ subsets from Type 1 diabetes patients carried moderately but significantly shorter TCRB CDR3s.

These receptors have no known antigen. Sequenced material consisted of expressed TCRB transcripts (all of the isolated RNA was reverse transcribed). The protocol was immunoSEQ multiplex PCR, while the TCRdb copy is restricted to in-frame clones and leaves out a portion. The sample yields over 300,000 clones, around 9% seen once. Specimen: central memory CD4+ T cells from blood. Every receptor here comes from a man aged 25 to 40 with type 1 diabetes.

This clone appeared a few times. This chain uses TRBV5-1 with TRBJ2-7; possibly TRBD2 for D (7 bases). CDR1 SGHRS and CDR2 YFSETQ come from the germline V gene. The CDR3 runs 14 residues. V lost 1 base and J lost 2, with 10 bases in between. The CDR3 sequence is CASSLTGGPYEQYF. For the CDR3, the DNA is TGCGCCAGCAGCTTGACGGGGGGCCCCTACGAGCAGTACTTC. Full variable domain (remainder filled in from reference TRBV5-1 and TRBJ2-7): KAGVTQTPRYLIKTRGQQVTLSCSPISGHRSVSWYQQTPGQGLQFLFEYFSETQRNKGNFPGRFSGRQFSNSRSEMNVSTLELGDSALYLCASSLTGGPYEQYFGPGTRLTVT.

In its sample, this clone was seen many times. The chain has TRBV29-1 and TRBJ1-1, with D perhaps TRBD1 (5 bases). CDR1 and CDR2 from the germline V gene are SQVTM and ANQGSEA. The V gene lost 0 bases and the J gene lost 8 bases, with 10 bases spanning the gap. The CDR3 has 12 residues. CDR3 DNA sequence: TGCAGCGTTGAAGAACCGGGGACCGAAGCTTTCTTT. Translation gives CSVEEPGTEAFF.

This clone was counted between two and nine times. The chain has TRBV2 and TRBJ2-6; tentative D call: TRBD2 (6 bases). Deletions cut 6 bases from V and 1 base from J, with 10 bases between. This CDR3 spans 15 amino acids. Germline V gives CDR1 SNHLY, CDR2 FYNNEI. The CDR3 loop reads CASSTGDSGANVLTF. DNA of the CDR3: TGTGCCAGCAGCACGGGGGATTCTGGGGCCAACGTCCTGACTTTC.

This clone was seen more than once but under ten times. As DNA, the CDR3 is TGTGCCTGGAATAGCCAGGGAGAAGAAAAACTGTTTTTT. Translation: CAWNSQGEEKLFF. The rearrangement links TRBV30 to TRBJ1-4; weak D call: TRBD1 (5 bases). Germline values: CDR1 GTSNPN, CDR2 SVGIG (reference sequence). Trimming removed 4 bases from V and 8 bases from J, with 14 bases in between. This CDR3 is built from 13 residues.

The rearrangement joins TRBV9 to TRBJ2-3; tentative D call: TRBD1 (8 bases). Germline V gene sequence: CDR1 SGDLS, CDR2 YYNGEE. V lost 4 bases and J 6 bases, leaving 21 bases between the germline ends. This CDR3 is 16 amino acids long. The CDR3 loop is CASSLTGGAAIDTQYF. CDR3 in DNA: TGTGCCAGCAGCCTTACAGGGGGGGCCGCTATCGATACGCAGTATTTT. The whole variable domain, filled in from reference TRBV9 and TRBJ2-3, reads DSGVTQTPKHLITATGQRVTLRCSPRSGDLSVYWYQQSLDQGLQFLIQYYNGEERAKGNILERFSAQQFPDLHSELNLSSLELGDSALYFCASSLTGGAAIDTQYFGPGTRLTVL.

The chain employs TRBV5-1 and TRBJ2-5, with D perhaps TRBD1 (5 bases). Trimming stripped 4 bases from V and 5 bases from J, with 6 bases between. Germline V CDR1 and CDR2: SGHRS, YFSETQ. The CDR3 extends over 11 amino acids. The CDR3 reads CASSPGETQYF. CDR3 nucleotide sequence: TGCGCCAGCAGCCCAGGGGAGACCCAGTACTTC.

Only a few counts were recorded for this clone. This sequence joins TRBV28 and TRBJ2-3; 8 positions match TRBD2. The ends lost 3 bases at V and 1 base at J; junction bases unmatched: 6. CDR1 MDHEN and CDR2 SYDVKM come from the germline V gene. The CDR3 spans 16 residues. In DNA form, the CDR3 reads TGTGCCAGCAGTTTGGTGGGGCGGGGGGGCACAGATACGCAGTATTTT. Its protein product is CASSLVGRGGTDTQYF.

J is TRBJ1-1 and V is TRBV4-3, with D unclear. The V end was cut by 10 bases, the J end by 6 bases, with 15 bases between. The germline V gene encodes CDR1 LGHNA and CDR2 YSLEER. This CDR3 region has 12 residues. For the CDR3, the DNA is TGCGCCACAACTGACGGAAGCCCTGAAGCTTTCTTT. It codes for CATTDGSPEAFF.

At least ten counts were recorded for this clone. The J gene is TRBJ2-3, the V gene TRBV7-2; D is possibly TRBD2 (5 bases). Per germline, CDR1 SGHTA and CDR2 FQGNSA. This CDR3 has 14 amino acids. The ends were cut back, 2 bases at V and 6 bases at J, with 12 bases in the middle. The CDR3 reads CASSLQSGGDTQYF. Here the CDR3 DNA reads TGTGCCAGCAGCTTACAAAGCGGCGGGGATACGCAGTATTTT.

The CDR3: CASSRGTGVYQETQYF. CDR3 coding DNA: TGTGCCAGCAGCCGCGGGACAGGGGTTTATCAAGAGACCCAGTACTTC. The chain couples TRBV5-8 to TRBJ2-5; 10 nucleotides agree with TRBD1. Per germline, CDR1 SGHTS and CDR2 YDEGEE. V gave up 4 bases and J gave up 2 bases; unmatched junction bases: 8. The CDR3 totals 16 residues.

This clone was found a few times. V usage is TRBV9 and J usage is TRBJ1-6, with 8 positions matching TRBD1. Germline values: CDR1 SGDLS, CDR2 YYNGEE. The V segment lost 6 bases and the J segment 7 bases; nucleotides outside the gene matches: 6. The CDR3 extends over 14 amino acids. CDR3 region: CASTRGQANSPLHF. The CDR3 region has the DNA TGTGCCAGCACCAGGGGACAGGCCAATTCACCCCTCCACTTT.

The J gene is TRBJ1-2, the V gene TRBV7-8; D ambiguous. This CDR3 region has 15 residues. V was clipped by 1 base and J by 3 bases, with 12 bases between them. CDR1 is SGHVS, CDR2 FQNEAQ, per germline. The CDR3 loop reads CASSLVDGRDYGYTF. CDR3 sequence (DNA): TGTGCCAGCAGCTTAGTTGACGGAAGGGACTATGGCTACACCTTC.

The chain employs TRBV6-5 and TRBJ1-3; maybe TRBD1 (5 bases). The CDR3 runs to 16 residues. Germline V gene data show CDR1 as MNHEY and CDR2 as SVGAGI. V shed 3 bases and J shed 0 bases, with 12 bases lying between them. Here the CDR3 DNA reads TGTGCCAGCAGTTATCCAACCGGGACCTCTGGAAACACCATATATTTT. Amino acids: CASSYPTGTSGNTIYF.

This clone occurred a few times. The chain has TRBV18 and TRBJ2-5; maybe TRBD1 (6 bases). Trimming shortened V by 4 bases and J by 5 bases, and 11 bases separated the two germline ends. Looked up from germline, CDR1 is KGHSH and CDR2 is LQKENI. The CDR3 is made up of 13 amino acids. CDR3: CASSLDQGETQYF. In nucleotides, the CDR3 is TGTGCCAGCTCACTGGATCAGGGGGAGACCCAGTACTTC.

This clone was detected a few times. The V call is TRBV18, the J call TRBJ1-1, with TRBD1 matching 8 bases. CDR1 is KGHSH and CDR2 is LQKENI in the germline V gene. V lost 4 bases to trimming and J lost 3 bases; unmatched junction nucleotides: 4. The CDR3 runs to 14 residues. CDR3 sequence (DNA): TGTGCCAGCTCACAAAGACAGGGGTACACTGAAGCTTTCTTT. Its protein product is CASSQRQGYTEAFF.

J is TRBJ1-2 and V is TRBV10-2; D unclear. Germline loops: CDR1 WSHSY, CDR2 SAAADI. V was pared by 3 bases and J by 9 bases, with 11 bases between. This CDR3 contains 12 residues. As DNA, the CDR3 is TGCGCCAGCAGTGACCCTGGGGTGCGCTACACCTTC. Protein sequence: CASSDPGVRYTF.

This clone was counted between two and nine times. V and J are TRBV2 and TRBJ2-2; the match to TRBD1 covers 12 bases. Trimming cost V 4 bases and J 7 bases; bases outside gene matches: 7. The CDR3 is made up of 16 amino acids. Germline CDR1 is SNHLY and CDR2 is FYNNEI. In nucleotides, the CDR3 is TGTGCCAGCAGTGTCCAGGGACAGGGGGCTATCGGGGAGCTGTTTTTT. Amino acids: CASSVQGQGAIGELFF.

This clone has only a few counts. The V call is TRBV6-5, the J call TRBJ2-1, with D perhaps matching TRBD2 (5 bases). Per germline, CDR1 MNHEY and CDR2 SVGAGI. The V end was cut by 7 bases, the J end by 5 bases, with 12 bases between. The CDR3 totals 13 residues. DNA of the CDR3: TGTGCCAGCACTTTACTAGTCCACAATGAGCAGTTCTTC. Its translation is CASTLLVHNEQFF.

This clone came up a few times. The chain couples TRBV11-3 to TRBJ1-6, with D unresolved. The CDR3 length is 11 residues. Germline lookup yields CDR1 SGHNT and CDR2 YENEEA. Trimming took off 5 bases at V and 6 bases at J, with 2 bases between the two ends. CDR3 in amino acids: CASSLNSPLHF. CDR3 DNA: TGTGCCAGCAGCCTTAATTCACCCCTCCACTTT. The complete variable domain, with remaining parts taken from reference TRBV11-3 and TRBJ1-6, reads EAGVVQSPRYKIIEKKQPVAFWCNPISGHNTLYWYLQNLGQGPELLIRYENEEAVDDSQLPKDRFSAERLKGVDSTLKIQPAELGDSAVYLCASSLNSPLHFGNGTRLTVT.